These T cell receptor beta chains were read from a single sample in a study of T cell responses to AZD1222 COVID-19 vaccine. Generated by immunoSEQ multiplex PCR, the TCRdb table keeps only in-frame clones and is missing some. The sample shows roughly 130,000 clones, 90% to 95% of them seen only once. Sequenced here: peripheral blood, sampled on day 0 of AZD1222 vaccination. The receptors here all came from an adult in good health. Both conserved end residues are part of each CDR3. The D gene is left open where the match is weak. Clone size is not always given. Where it is, it says once, few, many or a class for expanded clones.

clone size: -; J gene: TRBJ2-7; D gene: TRBD2; V gene: TRBV15; CDR3 protein: CATSRGTRIDEQYF; CDR3 DNA: TGTGCCACCAGCAGAGGGACTAGGATAGACGAGCAGTACTTC
clone size: -; J gene: TRBJ1-1; D gene: -; V gene: TRBV5-8; CDR3 protein: CASSFGQINTEAFF; CDR3 DNA: TGTGCCAGCAGCTTTGGACAGATTAACACTGAAGCTTTCTTT
clone size: -; J gene: TRBJ2-3; D gene: -; V gene: TRBV3-1/TRBV3-2; CDR3 protein: CASSRQGGETQYF; CDR3 DNA: TGTGCCAGCAGCCGCCAGGGGGGAGAAACGCAGTATTTT
clone size: -; J gene: TRBJ1-6; D gene: -; V gene: TRBV27; CDR3 protein: CASSLTGTLNSPLHF; CDR3 DNA: TGTGCCAGCAGTTTGACCGGGACACTTAATTCACCCCTCCACTTT
clone size: -; J gene: TRBJ1-1; D gene: -; V gene: TRBV4-1; CDR3 protein: CASSQLTVEWASEAFF; CDR3 DNA: TGCGCCAGCAGCCAATTAACAGTGGAATGGGCCTCTGAAGCTTTCTTT
clone size: once; J gene: TRBJ2-7; D gene: -; V gene: TRBV29-1; CDR3 protein: CSVDGGTYEQYF; CDR3 DNA: TGCAGCGTTGATGGGGGGACCTACGAGCAGTACTTC
clone size: -; J gene: TRBJ2-7; D gene: -; V gene: TRBV12-5; CDR3 protein: CASGPPQGTYEQYF; CDR3 DNA: TGTGCTAGTGGTCCCCCCCAGGGGACCTACGAGCAGTACTTC
clone size: -; J gene: TRBJ1-1; D gene: -; V gene: TRBV21-1; CDR3 protein: CASSPLRGFRVNTEAFF; CDR3 DNA: TGTGCCAGCAGCCCCCTCAGGGGCTTCCGGGTGAACACTGAAGCTTTCTTT
clone size: -; J gene: TRBJ1-4; D gene: TRBD1; V gene: TRBV7-9; CDR3 protein: CASSSYRGTNEKLFF; CDR3 DNA: TGTGCCAGCAGCTCCTACAGGGGTACTAATGAAAAACTGTTTTTT
clone size: few; J gene: TRBJ1-5; D gene: -; V gene: TRBV3-1/TRBV3-2; CDR3 protein: CASSQVLGSNQPQHF; CDR3 DNA: TGTGCCAGCAGCCAAGTGCTCGGCAGCAATCAGCCCCAGCATTTT
clone size: -; J gene: TRBJ1-1; D gene: -; V gene: TRBV2; CDR3 protein: CATTGEMNTEAFF; CDR3 DNA: TGTGCCACCACGGGGGAAATGAACACTGAAGCTTTCTTT
clone size: -; J gene: TRBJ1-6; D gene: -; V gene: TRBV15; CDR3 protein: CATSRDIDRSPLHF; CDR3 DNA: TGTGCCACCAGCAGAGATATTGATCGATCACCCCTCCACTTT
clone size: once; J gene: TRBJ1-5; D gene: -; V gene: TRBV20-1; CDR3 protein: CSASPGPIVNQPQHF; CDR3 DNA: TGCAGTGCTAGTCCGGGCCCTATAGTCAATCAGCCCCAGCATTTT
clone size: -; J gene: TRBJ2-1; D gene: TRBD1; V gene: TRBV24-1; CDR3 protein: CATSDPWTGNEQFF; CDR3 DNA: TGTGCCACCAGTGATCCCTGGACAGGCAATGAGCAGTTCTTC
clone size: -; J gene: TRBJ1-4; D gene: -; V gene: TRBV30; CDR3 protein: CAWSVLPSDEKLFF; CDR3 DNA: TGTGCCTGGAGTGTTTTGCCGAGCGATGAAAAACTGTTTTTT
clone size: -; J gene: TRBJ2-1; D gene: TRBD2; V gene: TRBV18; CDR3 protein: CASSPGETSGRANEQFF; CDR3 DNA: TGTGCCAGCTCACCAGGAGAGACTAGCGGGAGGGCAAATGAGCAGTTCTTC
clone size: -; J gene: TRBJ2-7; D gene: -; V gene: TRBV9; CDR3 protein: CASSPSLLGNYEQYF; CDR3 DNA: TGTGCCAGCAGCCCCAGTCTCCTGGGGAACTACGAGCAGTACTTC
clone size: -; J gene: TRBJ1-1; D gene: TRBD1; V gene: TRBV7-9; CDR3 protein: CASSLVTGATGAFF; CDR3 DNA: TGTGCCAGCAGCTTAGTGACAGGGGCGACGGGAGCTTTCTTT
clone size: once; J gene: TRBJ2-1; D gene: TRBD1; V gene: TRBV6-5; CDR3 protein: CASSFQTGGYNEQFF; CDR3 DNA: TGTGCCAGCAGTTTCCAGACAGGGGGCTACAATGAGCAGTTCTTC
clone size: -; J gene: TRBJ2-3; D gene: TRBD1; V gene: TRBV6-6; CDR3 protein: CASSRSGTGFPDTQYF; CDR3 DNA: TGTGCCAGCAGTCGATCCGGGACAGGGTTCCCAGATACGCAGTATTTT
clone size: -; J gene: TRBJ1-6; D gene: -; V gene: TRBV19; CDR3 protein: CASSIIYSFNSPLHF; CDR3 DNA: TGTGCCAGTAGTATAATATACAGCTTTAATTCACCCCTCCACTTT
clone size: -; J gene: TRBJ2-3; D gene: -; V gene: TRBV21-1; CDR3 protein: CAGRIGASTDTQYF; CDR3 DNA: TGTGCCGGGAGAATAGGCGCCAGCACAGATACGCAGTATTTT
clone size: -; J gene: TRBJ2-6; D gene: -; V gene: TRBV7-8; CDR3 protein: CASSFDPSGANVLTF; CDR3 DNA: TGTGCCAGCAGCTTCGACCCCTCTGGGGCCAACGTCCTGACTTTC
clone size: -; J gene: TRBJ1-2; D gene: TRBD1; V gene: TRBV18; CDR3 protein: CASSPPTGWIYGYTF; CDR3 DNA: TGTGCCAGCTCACCACCGACAGGGTGGATCTATGGCTACACCTTC
clone size: -; J gene: TRBJ2-7; D gene: -; V gene: TRBV5-1; CDR3 protein: CASSLDQTVPREQYF; CDR3 DNA: TGCGCCAGCAGCTTGGACCAGACGGTACCTCGCGAGCAGTACTTC
clone size: -; J gene: TRBJ2-5; D gene: -; V gene: TRBV7-9; CDR3 protein: CASSLVGNKETQYF; CDR3 DNA: TGTGCCAGCAGCTTAGTTGGAAACAAAGAGACCCAGTACTTC
clone size: -; J gene: TRBJ2-3; D gene: -; V gene: TRBV19; CDR3 protein: CASRRSGQDTQYF; CDR3 DNA: TGTGCCAGTAGAAGGAGCGGCCAAGATACGCAGTATTTT
clone size: few; J gene: TRBJ2-7; D gene: -; V gene: TRBV28; CDR3 protein: CASSKDFMGSYEQYF; CDR3 DNA: TGTGCCTCCTCGAAGGACTTCATGGGCTCCTACGAGCAGTACTTC
clone size: -; J gene: TRBJ1-5; D gene: -; V gene: TRBV30; CDR3 protein: CAWSGQGRLNQPQHF; CDR3 DNA: TGTGCCTGGAGTGGCCAGGGACGGCTGAATCAGCCCCAGCATTTT
clone size: -; J gene: TRBJ1-5; D gene: -; V gene: TRBV6-5; CDR3 protein: CASSRRDNGNQPQHF; CDR3 DNA: TGTGCCAGCAGCCGTCGGGACAATGGCAATCAGCCCCAGCATTTT
clone size: -; J gene: TRBJ2-7; D gene: TRBD2; V gene: TRBV28; CDR3 protein: CASSWLAGIYEQYF; CDR3 DNA: TGTGCCAGCAGTTGGCTAGCGGGAATCTACGAGCAGTACTTC
clone size: -; J gene: TRBJ2-1; D gene: -; V gene: TRBV2; CDR3 protein: CASSETPTWEFF; CDR3 DNA: TGTGCCAGCAGTGAAACCCCTACGTGGGAGTTCTTC
clone size: -; J gene: TRBJ2-3; D gene: -; V gene: TRBV12-3/TRBV12-4; CDR3 protein: CASSFTTHTQYF; CDR3 DNA: TGTGCCAGCAGTTTTACCACCCATACGCAGTATTTT
clone size: -; J gene: TRBJ2-7; D gene: -; V gene: TRBV12-3/TRBV12-4; CDR3 protein: CASSLGPRAKQYF; CDR3 DNA: TGTGCCAGCAGCCTCGGACCCAGGGCCAAGCAGTACTTC
clone size: once; J gene: TRBJ2-1; D gene: TRBD2; V gene: TRBV5-1; CDR3 protein: CASSPGTSGYNEQFF; CDR3 DNA: TGCGCCAGCAGCCCCGGGACTAGCGGATACAATGAGCAGTTCTTC
clone size: -; J gene: TRBJ1-5; D gene: -; V gene: TRBV10-3; CDR3 protein: CAISEAGLGNQPQHF; CDR3 DNA: TGTGCCATCAGTGAGGCGGGGCTAGGCAATCAGCCCCAGCATTTT
clone size: -; J gene: TRBJ2-7; D gene: -; V gene: TRBV3-1/TRBV3-2; CDR3 protein: CASSQEILAKEQYF; CDR3 DNA: TGTGCCAGCAGCCAAGAGATTCTGGCGAAGGAGCAGTACTTC
clone size: -; J gene: TRBJ1-2; D gene: TRBD1; V gene: TRBV29-1; CDR3 protein: CSVERQGVDGYTF; CDR3 DNA: TGCAGCGTTGAAAGACAGGGTGTCGATGGCTACACCTTC
clone size: -; J gene: TRBJ1-5; D gene: -; V gene: TRBV7-2; CDR3 protein: CASSLAVVSNQPQHF; CDR3 DNA: TGTGCCAGCAGCTTAGCGGTGGTCAGTAATCAGCCCCAGCATTTT
clone size: -; J gene: TRBJ2-7; D gene: -; V gene: TRBV7-8; CDR3 protein: CASSSGRVNSYEQYF; CDR3 DNA: TGTGCCAGCAGCTCGGGCAGGGTTAATTCCTACGAGCAGTACTTC
clone size: -; J gene: TRBJ1-2; D gene: TRBD1; V gene: TRBV6-1; CDR3 protein: CASSELTGNYGYTF; CDR3 DNA: TGTGCCAGCAGTGAGCTGACAGGGAACTATGGCTACACCTTC
clone size: -; J gene: TRBJ2-1; D gene: TRBD2; V gene: TRBV11-3; CDR3 protein: CASSLLLAGGDNEQFF; CDR3 DNA: TGTGCCAGCAGCCTACTACTAGCGGGAGGGGACAATGAGCAGTTCTTC
clone size: -; J gene: TRBJ2-2; D gene: TRBD2; V gene: TRBV4-2; CDR3 protein: CASSQEVLASGRFGELFF; CDR3 DNA: TGTGCCAGCAGCCAAGAAGTCTTGGCTAGCGGGAGATTCGGGGAGCTGTTTTTT